Below are 22 T cell receptor beta chains sequenced from a single sample in a study of immune evolution from preneoplasia to lung adenocarcinoma. Clones were read by immunoSEQ multiplex PCR, and TCRdb kept only the in-frame ones, dropping some. This table holds around 1,700 clones, 82% found once. Specimen: FFPE invasive lung adenocarcinoma tissue. All receptors come from a person aged 45-60 years with lung adenocarcinoma.

This clone was seen once. V gene TRBV19 combines with J gene TRBJ2-7; either TRBD1 or TRBD2 may supply D (5 bases each). The germline V gene has CDR1 LNHDA and CDR2 SQIVND (reference sequence). The ends were cut back, 5 bases at V and 5 bases at J, with 25 bases in the middle. The CDR3 totals 17 residues. CDR3 nucleotides: TGTGCCAGTAGTCCCCACCACCCAACCTCCGGGACCAACGAGCAGTACTTC. It specifies CASSPHHPTSGTNEQYF.

The CDR3 loop is CASSHSRNEQYF. DNA of the CDR3: TGTGCCAGCAGTCACAGTAGAAACGAGCAGTACTTC. The gene calls are TRBV27 and TRBJ2-7, with unresolved D. Trimming stripped 5 bases from V and 5 bases from J, with 10 bases between. Germline V gene lookup returns CDR1 MNHEY and CDR2 SMNVEV (reference sequence). The CDR3 extends over 12 amino acids.

The CDR3 DNA sequence: TGTGCCATCAACGGCAGCCCCAATCAGCCCCAGCATTTT. Translating it yields CAINGSPNQPQHF. J is TRBJ1-5 and V is TRBV10-3, with D hard to call. The V gene lost 7 bases and the J gene lost 3 bases, with 10 bases spanning the gap. The CDR3 consists of 13 residues. The germline CDR1 and CDR2 sequences are ENHRY and SYGVKD.

The V and J genes are TRBV15 and TRBJ2-7, with 8 bases that match TRBD1. V trimming: 0 bases; J trimming: 9 bases; junction bases outside the gene matches: 7. CDR1 LNHNV and CDR2 YYDKDF come from the germline V gene (reference sequence). The CDR3 has 14 amino acids. The CDR3 is CATSRDRTGTVQYF. CDR3 coding DNA: TGTGCCACCAGCAGAGATAGGACAGGGACTGTGCAGTACTTC.

The V and J genes are TRBV7-2 and TRBJ2-7; D may be TRBD2 (5 bases). Germline V gene data show CDR1 as SGHTA and CDR2 as FQGNSA. The germline V and J ends were trimmed by 2 bases and 7 bases, with 9 bases remaining between them. The CDR3 contains 12 residues. CDR3 sequence (DNA): TGTGCCAGCAGCTTATATTCGGGGGAGCAGTACTTC. This gives the protein CASSLYSGEQYF. The whole variable domain, filled in from reference TRBV7-2 and TRBJ2-7, reads GAGVSQSPSNKVTEKGKDVELRCDPISGHTALYWYRQSLGQGLEFLIYFQGNSAPDKSGLPSDRFSAERTGGSVSTLTIQRTQQEDSAVYLCASSLYSGEQYFGPGTRLTVT.

J is TRBJ1-4 and V is TRBV27; D might be TRBD1 (5 bases). CDR3 length: 13 residues. CDR1 and CDR2 (germline): MNHEY, SMNVEV (reference sequence). V was shortened by 9 bases and J by 8 bases, with 16 bases between the two germline ends. The CDR3 loop is CASLVRVLEKLFF. CDR3 DNA sequence: TGTGCCAGTTTGGTCAGGGTCTTAGAAAAACTGTTTTTT.

This sequence joins TRBV6-5 and TRBJ2-3, with 8 bases identical to TRBD2. The J segment lost 5 bases and the V segment lost 4 bases, leaving 8 bases of the junction unmatched. The CDR3 loop spans 15 amino acids. The germline CDR1 and CDR2 sequences are MNHEY and SVGAGI. The CDR3 DNA is TGTGCCAGCAGTTCTACGGGGGGGGGCGGAGATACGCAGTATTTT. Encoded protein: CASSSTGGGGDTQYF.

V is TRBV28 and J is TRBJ1-4; tentatively, D is TRBD1 (6 bases). There are 14 residues in the CDR3. Germline lookup yields CDR1 MDHEN and CDR2 SYDVKM. The V end lost 6 bases, the J end lost 4 bases, and 12 bases lay between the germline ends. The CDR3 nucleotides read TGTGCCAGCAGGGAGGGGGGAAGTAATGAAAAACTGTTTTTT. Residues: CASREGGSNEKLFF.

The gene calls are TRBV28 and TRBJ2-3; no clear D. The V and J ends lost 5 bases and 6 bases respectively, with 18 bases between them. CDR3 length: 15 amino acids. Germline V gives CDR1 MDHEN, CDR2 SYDVKM. The CDR3 spells CASSPPSSIRDTQYF. The DNA of the CDR3 is TGTGCCAGCAGTCCCCCCTCCAGTATTAGGGATACGCAGTATTTT.

This chain links TRBV27 with TRBJ1-2; no reliable D call. With 8 bases removed from V and 8 bases from J, the gap between germline ends came to 24 bases. Looked up from germline, CDR1 is MNHEY and CDR2 is SMNVEV (reference sequence). The CDR3 spans 15 residues. The CDR3 protein is CASHREGLPVSGYTF. CDR3 sequence (DNA): TGTGCCAGCCACCGGGAGGGTTTGCCCGTCTCGGGCTACACCTTC.

The rearrangement uses TRBV9 and TRBJ2-5; TRBD1 matches at 9 bases. The germline CDR1 and CDR2 sequences are SGDLS and YYNGEE. This CDR3 region has 15 residues. The V and J ends lost 4 bases and 3 bases, in that order; junction bases with no gene match: 7. The CDR3 DNA follows: TGTGCCAGCAGCACTCACAGGGGGCGCGAAGAGACCCAGTACTTC. It specifies CASSTHRGREETQYF. Complete variable domain (other parts from reference TRBV9 and TRBJ2-5): DSGVTQTPKHLITATGQRVTLRCSPRSGDLSVYWYQQSLDQGLQFLIQYYNGEERAKGNILERFSAQQFPDLHSELNLSSLELGDSALYFCASSTHRGREETQYFGPGTRLLVL.

This chain uses TRBV6-5 with TRBJ2-2, with 7 bases lining up with TRBD1. The CDR3 covers 15 residues. V lost 1 base and J lost 9; bases outside the gene matches: 8. Germline values: CDR1 MNHEY, CDR2 SVGAGI. CDR3 nucleotide sequence: TGTGCCAGCAGTTACTGGACAGGTACTCGGCGGGAGCTGTTTTTT. This translates into CASSYWTGTRRELFF.

In this sample, this clone turned up a few times. The chain joins TRBV19 to TRBJ2-1, with TRBD2 matching over 8 bases. Germline V gives CDR1 LNHDA, CDR2 SQIVND (reference sequence). This CDR3 is 17 amino acids long. The V gene end was trimmed by 6 bases and the J gene end by 6 bases; junction bases not matched to a gene: 16. The DNA for the CDR3 is TGTGCCAGTAGCCTACGATGGAGTAGCGGGAAGATCAATGAGCAGTTCTTC. It translates to CASSLRWSSGKINEQFF.

V gene TRBV11-2 combines with J gene TRBJ1-2; D not certain. Germline assignment: CDR1 SGHAT and CDR2 FQNNGV. The CDR3 runs 16 residues. The V end was cut by 0 bases, the J end by 6 bases, with 17 bases between. CDR3 protein: CASSLDFTVSIHGYTF. For the CDR3, the DNA is TGTGCCAGCAGCTTAGATTTCACAGTTTCAATTCATGGCTACACCTTC.

This chain uses TRBV10-2 with TRBJ2-7; no clear D. From germline, CDR1 is WSHSY and CDR2 SAAADI. The length of the CDR3 is 9 residues. Deletions cut 6 bases from V and 4 bases from J, with 1 base between. The CDR3 DNA reads TGCGCCAGCAGGTACGAGCAGTACTTC. Protein sequence: CASRYEQYF.

The chain carries TRBV11-2 and TRBJ2-7; 10 bases line up with TRBD2. V gave up 5 bases and J gave up 3 bases; unmatched junction bases: 13. The CDR3 is made up of 17 amino acids. Germline CDR1 reads SGHAT; CDR2 reads FQNNGV. CDR3 region: CASSQDSGTSAYYEQYF. The CDR3, as DNA: TGTGCCAGCAGCCAAGACTCCGGGACTAGCGCGTACTACGAGCAGTACTTC.

V and J are TRBV4-2 and TRBJ2-2; 8 bases fit TRBD2. CDR3 size: 18 residues. From germline, CDR1 is LGHNA and CDR2 YNFKEQ. V shed 0 bases and J 1 base; nucleotides not matched to a gene: 7. CDR3 DNA sequence: TGTGCCAGCAGCCAAGAAAAACCGCTAGCGGGGAACACCGGGGAGCTGTTTTTT. This sequence encodes CASSQEKPLAGNTGELFF.

The chain has TRBV20-1 and TRBJ2-3; no firm D call. CDR3 length: 11 amino acids. Germline assignment: CDR1 DFQATT and CDR2 SNEGSKA (reference sequence). Trimming took off 3 bases at V and 5 bases at J, with 6 bases between the two ends. CDR3 in amino acids: CSASPGDTQYF. CDR3 nucleotide sequence: TGCAGTGCTAGCCCCGGAGATACGCAGTATTTT.

The chain recombines TRBV7-9 with TRBJ1-1; D not certain. The CDR3 is 15 residues long. CDR1 is SEHNR, CDR2 FQNEAQ, per germline (reference sequence). Between the trimmed V and J ends, which lost 5 bases and 1 base, there was a span of 14 bases. The chain's CDR3 is CASSPREVGNTEAFF. DNA for the CDR3: TGTGCCAGCAGCCCTCGTGAAGTCGGGAACACTGAAGCTTTCTTT.

The rearrangement links TRBV28 to TRBJ1-2, with 10 positions matching TRBD1. Germline V gene lookup returns CDR1 MDHEN and CDR2 SYDVKM. The CDR3 sequence is 14 residues long. J was trimmed by 9 bases and V by 6 bases; bases with no gene match: 10. The CDR3 DNA sequence: TGTGCCAGCAGGCCCCCAGGGACAGGGGAAAGCTACACCTTC. It specifies CASRPPGTGESYTF.

The chain is built from TRBV7-8 and TRBJ2-1; 11 bases are shared with TRBD2. The CDR3 loop spans 15 amino acids. From germline, CDR1 is SGHVS and CDR2 FQNEAQ. V shed 5 bases, J shed 10 bases, and the junction held 10 bases outside the gene matches. The CDR3: CASSPFVAGGEEQFF. CDR3 nucleotide sequence: TGTGCCAGCAGCCCGTTCGTAGCGGGGGGGGAAGAGCAGTTCTTC.

CDR3 in DNA: TGCGCCAGCAGCCAAGATACAGGGGTTTGGAGGCAGTACTTC. Residues: CASSQDTGVWRQYF. The chain joins TRBV4-1 to TRBJ2-7, with 7 bases identical to TRBD1. From germline, CDR1 is MGHRA and CDR2 YSYEKL. The CDR3 runs to 14 residues. V shed 0 bases and J 9 bases; nucleotides not matched to a gene: 8.